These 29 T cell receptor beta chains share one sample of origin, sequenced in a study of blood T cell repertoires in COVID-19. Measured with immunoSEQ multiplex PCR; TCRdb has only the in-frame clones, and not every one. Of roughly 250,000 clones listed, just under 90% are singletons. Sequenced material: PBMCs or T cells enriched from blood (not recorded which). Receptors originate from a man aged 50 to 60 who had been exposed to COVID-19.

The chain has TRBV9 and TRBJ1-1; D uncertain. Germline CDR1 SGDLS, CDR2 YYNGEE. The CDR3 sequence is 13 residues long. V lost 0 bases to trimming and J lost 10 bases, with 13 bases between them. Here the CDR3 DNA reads TGTGCCAGCAGCGTAGACGGGGAGGGATCAGCTTTCTTT. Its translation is CASSVDGEGSAFF.

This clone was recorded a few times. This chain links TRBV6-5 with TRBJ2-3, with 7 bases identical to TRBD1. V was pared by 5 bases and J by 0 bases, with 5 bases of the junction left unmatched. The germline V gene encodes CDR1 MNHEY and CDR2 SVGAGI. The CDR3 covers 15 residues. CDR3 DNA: TGTGCCAGCAGTCGACAGGGATGGAGCACAGATACGCAGTATTTT. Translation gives CASSRQGWSTDTQYF.

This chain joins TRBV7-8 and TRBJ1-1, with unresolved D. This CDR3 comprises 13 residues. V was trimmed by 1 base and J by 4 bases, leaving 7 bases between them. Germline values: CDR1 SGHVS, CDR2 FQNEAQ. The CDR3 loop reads CASSLGATTEAFF. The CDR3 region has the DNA TGTGCCAGCAGCTTAGGGGCGACCACTGAAGCTTTCTTT.

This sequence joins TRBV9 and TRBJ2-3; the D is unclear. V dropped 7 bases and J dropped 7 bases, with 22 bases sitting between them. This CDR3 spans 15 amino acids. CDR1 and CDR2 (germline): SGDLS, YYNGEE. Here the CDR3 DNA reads TGTGCCAGCGGCCCGACTCACTCCCGAGGAAATACGCAGTATTTT. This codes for CASGPTHSRGNTQYF.

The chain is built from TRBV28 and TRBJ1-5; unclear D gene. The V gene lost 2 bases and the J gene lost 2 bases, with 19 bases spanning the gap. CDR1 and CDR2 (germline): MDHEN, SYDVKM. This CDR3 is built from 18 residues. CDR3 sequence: CASSLVALLIYGNQPQHF. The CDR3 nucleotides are TGTGCCAGCAGTTTAGTGGCCCTTTTAATTTACGGCAATCAGCCCCAGCATTTT.

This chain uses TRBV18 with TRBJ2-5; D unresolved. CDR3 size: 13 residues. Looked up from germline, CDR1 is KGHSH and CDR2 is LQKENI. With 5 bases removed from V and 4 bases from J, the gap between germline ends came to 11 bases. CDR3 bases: TGTGCCAGCTCAGGAACAGATCGAGAGACCCAGTACTTC. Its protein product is CASSGTDRETQYF. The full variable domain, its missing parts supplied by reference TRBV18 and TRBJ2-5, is NAGVMQNPRHLVRRRGQEARLRCSPMKGHSHVYWYRQLPEEGLKFMVYLQKENIIDESGMPKERFSAEFPKEGPSILRIQQVVRGDSAAYFCASSGTDRETQYFGPGTRLLVL.

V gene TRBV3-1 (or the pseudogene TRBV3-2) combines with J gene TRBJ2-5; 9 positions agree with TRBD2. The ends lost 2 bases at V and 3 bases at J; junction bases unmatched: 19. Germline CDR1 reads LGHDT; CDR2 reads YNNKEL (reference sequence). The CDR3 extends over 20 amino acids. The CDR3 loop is CASSQPPYRTSGPEEETQYF. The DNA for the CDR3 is TGTGCCAGCAGCCAACCGCCGTACCGAACTAGCGGGCCTGAAGAAGAGACCCAGTACTTC.

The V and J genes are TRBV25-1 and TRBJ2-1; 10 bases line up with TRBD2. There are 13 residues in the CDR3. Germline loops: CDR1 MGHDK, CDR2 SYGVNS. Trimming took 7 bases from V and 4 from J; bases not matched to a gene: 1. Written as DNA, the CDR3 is TGTGCCAGCACACTAGCGGGGTACAATGAGCAGTTCTTC. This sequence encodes CASTLAGYNEQFF.

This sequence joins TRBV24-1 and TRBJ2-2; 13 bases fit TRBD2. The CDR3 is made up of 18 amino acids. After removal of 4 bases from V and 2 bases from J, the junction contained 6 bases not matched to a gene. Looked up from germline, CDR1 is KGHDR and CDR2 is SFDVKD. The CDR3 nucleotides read TGTGCCACCAGTGACCAAGGACTAGCGGGAGCTAACACCGGGGAGCTGTTTTTT. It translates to CATSDQGLAGANTGELFF.

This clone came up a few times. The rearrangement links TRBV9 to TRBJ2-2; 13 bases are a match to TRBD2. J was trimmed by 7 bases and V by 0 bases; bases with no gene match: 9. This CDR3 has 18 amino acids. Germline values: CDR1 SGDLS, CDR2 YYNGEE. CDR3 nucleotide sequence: TGTGCCAGCAGCGTAGTCAGAGGCGGACTAGCGGGAGTCGGGGAGCTGTTTTTT. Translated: CASSVVRGGLAGVGELFF.

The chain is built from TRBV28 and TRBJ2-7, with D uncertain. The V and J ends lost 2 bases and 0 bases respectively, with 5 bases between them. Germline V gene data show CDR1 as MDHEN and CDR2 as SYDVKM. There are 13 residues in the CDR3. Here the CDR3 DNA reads TGTGCCAGCAGTTTACCAGACTCCTACGAGCAGTACTTC. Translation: CASSLPDSYEQYF.

CDR3 sequence: CSASAGSSYNEQFF. Here the CDR3 DNA reads TGCAGTGCTAGTGCGGGTTCTTCCTACAATGAGCAGTTCTTC. V gene TRBV20-1 combines with J gene TRBJ2-1, with D possibly matching TRBD2 (5 bases). Trimming pared 3 bases from V and 1 base from J, leaving 10 bases between. The CDR3 covers 14 residues. Germline V lookup: CDR1 DFQATT, CDR2 SNEGSKA (reference sequence).

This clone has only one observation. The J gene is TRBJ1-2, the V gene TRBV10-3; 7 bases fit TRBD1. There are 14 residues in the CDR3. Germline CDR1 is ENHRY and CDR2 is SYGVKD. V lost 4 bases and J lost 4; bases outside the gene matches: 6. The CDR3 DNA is TGTGCCATCAGTGGCCCGGGACAGCCCTATGGCTACACCTTC. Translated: CAISGPGQPYGYTF.

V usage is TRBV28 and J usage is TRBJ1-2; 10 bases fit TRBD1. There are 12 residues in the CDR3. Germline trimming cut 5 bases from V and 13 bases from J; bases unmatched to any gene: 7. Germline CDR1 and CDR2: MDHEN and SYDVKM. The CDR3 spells CASSPGTGAGTF. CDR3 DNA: TGTGCCAGCAGTCCCGGGACAGGGGCGGGCACCTTC.

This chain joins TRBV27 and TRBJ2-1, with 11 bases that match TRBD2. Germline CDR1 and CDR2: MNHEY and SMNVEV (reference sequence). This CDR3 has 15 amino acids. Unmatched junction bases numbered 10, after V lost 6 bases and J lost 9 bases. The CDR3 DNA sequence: TGTGCCAGCAGCCCCCTAGCGGGGGGAACGGGTGAGCAGTTCTTC. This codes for CASSPLAGGTGEQFF.

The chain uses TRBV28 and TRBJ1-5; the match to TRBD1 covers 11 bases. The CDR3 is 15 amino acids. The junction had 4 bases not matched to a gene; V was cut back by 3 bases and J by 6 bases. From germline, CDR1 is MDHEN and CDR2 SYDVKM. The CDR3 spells CASSFRDRGFQPQHF. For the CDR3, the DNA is TGTGCCAGCAGTTTCCGGGACAGGGGGTTTCAGCCCCAGCATTTT.

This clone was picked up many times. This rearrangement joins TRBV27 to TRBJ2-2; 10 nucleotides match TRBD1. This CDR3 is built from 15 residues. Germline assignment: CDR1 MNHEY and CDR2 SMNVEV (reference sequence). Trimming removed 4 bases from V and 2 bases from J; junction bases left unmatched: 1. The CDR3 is CASSWTGGNTGELFF. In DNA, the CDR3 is TGTGCCAGCAGTTGGACAGGGGGAAACACCGGGGAGCTGTTTTTT.

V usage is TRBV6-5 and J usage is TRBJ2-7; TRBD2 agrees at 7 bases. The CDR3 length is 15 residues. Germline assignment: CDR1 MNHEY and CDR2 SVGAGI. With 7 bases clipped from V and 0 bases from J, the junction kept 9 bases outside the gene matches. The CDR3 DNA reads TGTGCCAGCACTCTGCTAGCGGCCCTCTCCTACGAGCAGTACGTC. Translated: CASTLLAALSYEQYV.

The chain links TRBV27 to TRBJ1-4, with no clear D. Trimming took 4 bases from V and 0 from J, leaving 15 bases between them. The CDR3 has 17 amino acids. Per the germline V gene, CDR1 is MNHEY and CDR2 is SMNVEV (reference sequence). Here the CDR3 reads CASSSKSLVATNEKLFF. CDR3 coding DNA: TGTGCCAGCAGTTCCAAGTCTCTAGTTGCAACTAATGAAAAACTGTTTTTT.

The CDR3 DNA reads TGTGCCAGCAGTCCACTACAGGGTTCCTTCGAGCAGTACGTC. It is translated as CASSPLQGSFEQYV. The rearrangement links TRBV27 to TRBJ2-7; D is perhaps TRBD1 (6 bases). In germline, CDR1 is MNHEY, CDR2 SMNVEV (reference sequence). This CDR3 region has 14 residues.

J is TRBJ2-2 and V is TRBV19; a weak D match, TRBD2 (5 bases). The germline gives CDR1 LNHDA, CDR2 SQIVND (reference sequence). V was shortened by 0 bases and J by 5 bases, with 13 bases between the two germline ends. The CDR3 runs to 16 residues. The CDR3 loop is CASSIEARGWTGELFF. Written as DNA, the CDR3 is TGTGCCAGTAGTATAGAAGCCCGCGGGTGGACCGGGGAGCTGTTTTTT. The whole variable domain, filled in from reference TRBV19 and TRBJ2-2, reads DGGITQSPKYLFRKEGQNVTLSCEQNLNHDAMYWYRQDPGQGLRLIYYSQIVNDFQKGDIAEGYSVSREKKESFPLTVTSAQKNPTAFYLCASSIEARGWTGELFFGEGSRLTVL.

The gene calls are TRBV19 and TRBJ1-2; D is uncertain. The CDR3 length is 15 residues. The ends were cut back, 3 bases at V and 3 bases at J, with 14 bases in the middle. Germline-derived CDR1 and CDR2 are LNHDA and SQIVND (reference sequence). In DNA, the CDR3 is TGTGCCAGTAGTATTTTCAAAGGTCAGGACTATGGCTACACCTTC. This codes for CASSIFKGQDYGYTF.

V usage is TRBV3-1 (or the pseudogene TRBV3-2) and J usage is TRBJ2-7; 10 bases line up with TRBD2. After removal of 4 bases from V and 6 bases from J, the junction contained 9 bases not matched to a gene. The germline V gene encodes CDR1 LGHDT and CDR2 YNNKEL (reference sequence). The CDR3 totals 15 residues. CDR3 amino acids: CASSPYSGGLSEQYF. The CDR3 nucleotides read TGTGCCAGCAGCCCGTATAGCGGGGGGCTGAGCGAGCAGTACTTC.

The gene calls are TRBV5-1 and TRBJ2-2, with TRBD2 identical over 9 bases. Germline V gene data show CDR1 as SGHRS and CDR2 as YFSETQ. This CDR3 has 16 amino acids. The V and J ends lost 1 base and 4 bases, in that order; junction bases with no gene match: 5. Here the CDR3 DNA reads TGCGCCAGCAGCTTGCCGGCTAGCGGGATCACCGGGGAGCTGTTTTTT. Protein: CASSLPASGITGELFF.

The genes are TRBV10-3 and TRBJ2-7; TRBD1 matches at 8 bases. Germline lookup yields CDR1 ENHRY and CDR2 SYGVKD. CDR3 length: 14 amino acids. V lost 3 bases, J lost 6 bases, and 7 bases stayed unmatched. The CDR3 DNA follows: TGTGCCATCAGTGAATCCGGGACAGGCGGCGAGCAGTACTTC. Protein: CAISESGTGGEQYF.

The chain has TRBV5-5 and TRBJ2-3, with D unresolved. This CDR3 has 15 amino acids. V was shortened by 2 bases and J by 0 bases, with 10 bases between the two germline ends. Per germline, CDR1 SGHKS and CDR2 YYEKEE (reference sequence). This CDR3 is CASSFPGRSTDTQYF. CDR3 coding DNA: TGTGCCAGCAGCTTTCCAGGAAGAAGCACAGATACGCAGTATTTT.

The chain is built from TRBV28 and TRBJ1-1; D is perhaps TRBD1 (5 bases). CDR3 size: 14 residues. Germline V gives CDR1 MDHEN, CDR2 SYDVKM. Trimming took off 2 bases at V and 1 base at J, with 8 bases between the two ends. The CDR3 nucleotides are TGTGCCAGCAGTTTACTAGGGGAGAACACTGAAGCTTTCTTT. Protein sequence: CASSLLGENTEAFF. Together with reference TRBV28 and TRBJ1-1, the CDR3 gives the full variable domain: DVKVTQSSRYLVKRTGEKVFLECVQDMDHENMFWYRQDPGLGLRLIYFSYDVKMKEKGDIPEGYSVSREKKERFSLILESASTNQTSMYLCASSLLGENTEAFFGQGTRLTVV.

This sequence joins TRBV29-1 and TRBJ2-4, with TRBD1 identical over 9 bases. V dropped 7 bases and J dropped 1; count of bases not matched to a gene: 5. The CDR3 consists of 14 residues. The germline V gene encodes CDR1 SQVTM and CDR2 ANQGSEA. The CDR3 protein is CSATDRGAKNIQYF. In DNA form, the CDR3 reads TGCAGCGCTACGGACAGGGGTGCCAAAAACATTCAGTACTTC.

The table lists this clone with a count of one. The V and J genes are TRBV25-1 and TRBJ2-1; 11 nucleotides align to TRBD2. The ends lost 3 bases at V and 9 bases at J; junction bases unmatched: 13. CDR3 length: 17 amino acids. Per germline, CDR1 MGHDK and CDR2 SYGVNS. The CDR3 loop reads CASSDRGISGRAREQFF. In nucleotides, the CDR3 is TGTGCCAGCAGTGATCGGGGGATTAGCGGGAGGGCCCGTGAGCAGTTCTTC.